This T cell receptor (beta chain) was identified in a study of alternative splicing in chronic myeloid leukemia remission. Stated time point: chronic-phase CML before TKI therapy (screening/day 1). Each library started from roughly 1 ug total RNA with poly-A enrichment. TCRdb reworked the bulk RNA-seq reads into one entry per CDR3 protein, no DNA. This table lists a couple of distinct CDR3 sequences. The starting material was PBMCs or total blood leukocytes (not recorded which), obtained at diagnosis. Every receptor here comes from an adult with chronic myeloid leukemia.

This sequence joins TRBV20-1 and TRBJ2-1; the D call of TRBD2 rests on TCRdb alone, since no DNA is present to check it. Germline V gene data show CDR1 as DFQATT and CDR2 as SNEGSKA (reference sequence). CDR3 size: 12 residues. The CDR3 loop is CSAMRGDNEQFF.